This is a list of T cell receptor beta chains from one sample in a study of CD8+ T cells in alopecia areata. This table comes from immunoSEQ multiplex PCR, and its TCRdb copy is limited to in-frame clones, with some not included. The sample includes 130,000 to 150,000 clones, more than 40% of them seen just once. Sequencing was done on a sample of CD4+ T cells sorted from blood. The receptor source for this set is a human donor with alopecia areata. The CDR3 runs from the conserved cysteine through the conserved F or W. A D gene is named only where the DNA matches it firmly. Clone sizes are given selectively: once, few, many, or a class where the clone is expanded.

TRBV11-2	few	TRBD2	TRBJ2-1	CASSEKGTGTSSYNEQFF	TGTGCCAGCAGCGAAAAGGGGACCGGGACTAGCTCCTACAATGAGCAGTTCTTC
TRBV28	few	TRBD1	TRBJ2-5	CASSRQGMVRGTQYF	TGTGCCAGCAGTCGACAGGGGATGGTGAGAGGGACCCAGTACTTC
TRBV15	-	TRBD2	TRBJ2-3	CATSRALGTSGEIDTQYF	TGTGCCACCAGCAGAGCCTTAGGGACTAGCGGGGAAATAGATACGCAGTATTTT
TRBV27	-	-	TRBJ2-5	CASSRTGQLQGTQYF	TGTGCCAGCAGCCGTACCGGCCAGCTACAGGGGACCCAGTACTTC
TRBV2	once	-	TRBJ2-7	CASSETQVNYEQYF	TGTGCCAGCAGTGAAACACAGGTTAACTACGAGCAGTACTTC
TRBV4-1	-	-	TRBJ2-3	CASSQDGGGTDTQYF	TGCGCCAGCAGCCAAGACGGGGGCGGCACAGATACGCAGTATTTT
TRBV20-1	few	-	TRBJ1-2	CSPGGGGGYTF	TGCTCCCCGGGGGGGGGAGGTGGCTACACCTTC
TRBV5-4	-	TRBD1	TRBJ2-4	CASSPRTGSHIQYF	TGTGCCAGCAGCCCAAGGACAGGGTCGCACATTCAGTACTTC
TRBV10-2	few	TRBD1	TRBJ2-6	CASSDPRGGATGANVLTF	TGCGCCAGCAGTGATCCCCGAGGGGGCGCGACTGGGGCCAACGTCCTGACTTTC
TRBV27	-	TRBD1	TRBJ2-7	CASSRDRGRDEQYF	TGTGCCAGCAGTCGGGACAGGGGGCGAGACGAGCAGTACTTC
TRBV29-1	few	TRBD2	TRBJ2-1	CSGGGGAYNEQFF	TGCAGCGGCGGGGGGGGCGCCTACAATGAGCAGTTCTTC
TRBV5-6	-	-	TRBJ2-1	CASSSNNEQFF	TGTGCCAGCAGCAGCAACAATGAGCAGTTCTTC
TRBV27	-	-	TRBJ2-7	CASSFELGYEQYF	TGTGCCAGCAGTTTTGAGCTAGGCTACGAGCAGTACTTC
TRBV9	-	TRBD2	TRBJ2-3	CASSAYSGSRTDTQYF	TGTGCCAGCAGCGCCTATAGCGGGAGCCGGACGGATACGCAGTATTTT
TRBV29-1	-	-	TRBJ2-3	CSVTDFTDTQYF	TGCAGCGTTACGGACTTCACAGATACGCAGTATTTT
TRBV6-5	few	-	TRBJ2-3	CASSYSQVTNADTQYF	TGTGCCAGCAGTTACTCGCAGGTGACCAATGCAGATACGCAGTATTTT
TRBV19	few	-	TRBJ1-4	CASSSADLNEKLFF	TGTGCCAGTAGTTCGGCGGACCTTAATGAAAAACTGTTTTTT